This T cell receptor (beta chain) came from a study of blood T cell repertoires in COVID-19. Study-wide context: Italy, Spain and the United States were the sources of the convalescent and acute COVID-19 samples. T cells, B-cell-depleted T cells, or PBMCs provided the cDNA or gDNA that served as material.

Looked up from germline, CDR1 is SNHLY and CDR2 is FYNNEI. With 3 bases removed from V and 1 base from J, the gap between germline ends came to 22 bases. CDR3 length: 19 amino acids. Clinical history reported by participants formed the basis on which cohorts were assigned. Here immunoSEQ multiplex PCR was the method, and the copy in TCRdb shows in-frame clones only, minus some. In the table there are some 290,000 clones, roughly 88% of which are singletons. V gene TRBV2 combines with J gene TRBJ1-5; D is possibly TRBD1 (6 bases). What was sequenced was PBMCs or T cells enriched from blood (not recorded which). This receptor was taken from a woman between 40 and 55 years old with acute COVID-19. Here the CDR3 reads CASSEDSNQGVGSNQPQHF. CDR3 nucleotide sequence: TGTGCCAGCAGTGAGGACAGCAACCAGGGTGTGGGGAGCAATCAGCCCCAGCATTTT.